This T cell receptor beta chain was sequenced in a study of T cells in women clearing cervical HPV infection (dated by TCRdb to 2016 to 2019). Study-level background: The cases were 25 or so women with histologically confirmed HPV16-related CIN3 or worse, and 2 of these cases were invasive cancers. Controls were around 24 women whose single incident HPV16 infection cleared within 12 months without precancer or cancer developing. Case blood was taken at the visit when the lesion was first identified, whereas control blood was taken when infection was no longer detected. Among cases, blood sampling came a median of 149 days after lesion detection, with an interquartile range of about 80 to 230 days. HLA typing was available for only a few women, so HLA type could not be excluded as a confounder. This exploratory proof-of-principle case-control study, nested within the Guanacaste HPV Natural History Study in Costa Rica, compared TCR repertoires among women with different cervical HPV16 outcomes. Cases and controls were matched on age within five years and on year of sample collection. Cases had a median age of about 34 years and controls had a median age of around 40, with no significant differences in baseline characteristics. The parent cohort enrolled roughly 9,600 women aged 18 or older in Guanacaste, Costa Rica, during about 1993 to 1994 and followed them for approximately seven years. As quality controls, five blinded duplicates were added to each group, bringing the total to about 60 samples made up of 50 or so participants and 10 or so replicates. The research as a whole found: Significantly higher TCR repertoire richness was observed in CIN3+ cases than in controls across sequencing depths, whereas no difference in evenness was found. Because the number of T cells per sample was unknown, the richness differences could reflect varying T-cell content rather than repertoire biology. Because of the cross-sectional design, the study could not determine whether the associations came before infection or resulted from infection, and neither effector/memory subsets nor HPV-specific T cells were isolated. Cases had lower TRBV6-7 relative abundance than controls (about 0.1% versus 0.15%; Bonferroni P = 0.0008). Cases were distinguished from controls with an estimated AUC of approximately 0.83 by random forest classifiers combining richness and V gene abundances.

Every participant had a single incident cervical HPV16 infection, and prevalent HPV16 infections were excluded. Cervical HPV DNA was detected with MY09/MY11 PCR, and genotyping was done by dot-blot hybridization. Roughly 15 mL of heparinized blood were centrifuged, and the buffy coat was aliquoted, frozen at -30°C, then stored at -80°C. QIAGEN kits were used to extract genomic DNA from buffy coat specimens. A remark on this clone: Its antigen is currently not known. The read gets to within 3 residues of the CDR3 end, and the germline J gene fills in the rest.

The immunoSEQ assay used multiplex PCR to amplify TCR beta CDR3 regions from an average of roughly 1.2 ug of genomic DNA per sample. To correct primer bias, the assay used a complete synthetic TCR repertoire to set an amplification baseline. The amplicons were sequenced using the Illumina platform. In the authors' own workflow: Sequences were error-corrected by clustering with frequency ratios and a modified nearest-neighbor algorithm, then analyzed in the immunoSEQ Analyzer with IMGT gene definitions. At each rarefaction depth, TCR richness and evenness were averaged over 20 rarefaction repeats, and samples with fewer sequences than the depth were excluded. Wilcoxon rank sum tests with FDR correction were used to compare V, D and J gene relative abundances between the groups. In the blinded duplicates, the intraclass correlation was nearly 96% for TCR richness and averaged about 80% across 66 gene segments. Sourced from immuneACCESS, this table was stored by TCRdb with only in-frame sequences that have V and J called. A share of the clones is absent; for the studies checked, an unresolved V gene accounts for under half, and the remainder has no known explanation. The V and J calls and the clone size are those of that table, but D and trimming were determined from the DNA. The sample's own table lists about 20,000 clones. The ten largest make up less than 4% of the sample.

From the germline V gene, CDR1 is MNHNS and CDR2 is SASEGT. V was cut back by 3 bases and J by 2 bases, leaving a gap of 4 bases between them. Inclusive of the bounding cysteine and phenylalanine, the CDR3 is 13 residues long. Shown are 30 bases from within the CDR3, in frame from base 1. Sequenced input: blood buffy coat. This sequence originates from a woman aged 18 to 75 with a cervical HPV16 infection that either progressed to CIN3+ or cleared (not recorded which). The chain employs TRBV6-1 and TRBJ1-4; there is no confident call for the D gene. The CDR3 corresponds to CASSEGTNEKLFF. The part of the CDR3 DNA that was read is TGTGCCAGCAGTGAGGGCACTAATGAAAAA.